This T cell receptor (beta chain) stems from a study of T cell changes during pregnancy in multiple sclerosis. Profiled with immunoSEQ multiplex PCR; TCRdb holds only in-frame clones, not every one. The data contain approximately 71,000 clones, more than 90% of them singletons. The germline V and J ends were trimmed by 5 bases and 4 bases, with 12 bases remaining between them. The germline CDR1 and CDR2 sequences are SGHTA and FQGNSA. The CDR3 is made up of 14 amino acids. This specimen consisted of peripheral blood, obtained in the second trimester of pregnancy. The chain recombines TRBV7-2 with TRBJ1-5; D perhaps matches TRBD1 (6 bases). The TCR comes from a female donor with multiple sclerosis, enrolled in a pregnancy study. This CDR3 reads CASSGKTGNQPQHF. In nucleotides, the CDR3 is TGTGCCAGCAGCGGCAAGACAGGAAATCAGCCCCAGCATTTT.